This entry is about one TCR beta chain. The sample comes from a study of shared clonotypes between healthy human individuals. Every immunoSEQ plate was one replicate of a subset's evenly spread DNA. TCRdb's table, derived via immunoSEQ multiplex PCR, lists solely in-frame clones and lacks some. The table records roughly 2.4 million clones, nearly 97% of them present only once. The CDR3 covers 15 residues. The trim removed 5 bases at V and 2 bases at J, leaving 9 bases unmatched. CDR1 KGHSH and CDR2 LQKENI come from the germline V gene. Material for sequencing was naive CD4+ T cells sorted from blood. Described subset: CD45RA+ positively selected. The chain employs TRBV18 and TRBJ2-7; TRBD2 aligns across 7 bases. The receptor comes from a man aged 18 to 29 in good health. CDR3 protein: CASSFRLAGAYEQYF. The CDR3 DNA sequence: TGTGCCAGCTCATTTCGACTAGCTGGGGCCTACGAGCAGTACTTC.